This T cell receptor (beta chain) was profiled in a study of blood T cell repertoires in COVID-19. Study overall: The study drew acute and convalescent COVID-19 samples from the United States, Italy and Spain.

Data came from immunoSEQ multiplex PCR; TCRdb stores just in-frame clones and leaves some out. The sample lists about 96,000 clones; roughly 90% were seen once. Germline-derived CDR1 and CDR2 are KGHDR and SFDVKD. Trimming took off 4 bases at V and 6 bases at J, with 8 bases between the two ends. The CDR3 runs to 12 residues. Patients in Seattle were enrolled during active infection, then followed longitudinally. The chain is built from TRBV24-1 and TRBJ1-2; D is uncertain. The sequenced sample consisted of peripheral blood. The sequence was collected from a human donor with COVID-19, enrolled during active disease. The donor label of this sample is uncertain. The DNA of the CDR3 is TGTGCCACCAGTGAGGCCGGGAATGGCTACACCTTC. Translation gives CATSEAGNGYTF.